The clone carrying this T cell receptor (beta chain) is a singleton in its sample. Treatment reported: oral pan-JAK inhibitor, 5-10 mg twice daily. RNA extraction and reverse transcription yielded cDNA as sequencing template. Assay: immunoSEQ multiplex PCR; the TCRdb copy retains only in-frame clones and omits some. The sample shows over 80,000 clones, about 40% of them seen only once. The record originates from a study of CD8+ T cells in alopecia areata. The CDR3 sequence is 14 residues long. Trimming left V 4 bases short and J 1 base short, with 10 bases between. Germline CDR1 and CDR2: MGHRA and YSYEKL.

The sequencing here drew on CD8+ T cells sorted from blood, taken at week 24, from a patient treated with tofacitinib. This clonotype originated in a human donor with alopecia areata. J is TRBJ2-5 and V is TRBV4-1, with D hard to call. The CDR3: CASSRLGFQETQYF. The CDR3 bases are TGCGCCAGCAGCCGCCTGGGGTTCCAAGAGACCCAGTACTTC.